The 29 T cell receptor beta chains below all came from one sample that was sequenced in a study of T cell repertoires in cytomegalovirus infection. TCRdb re-analysed the reads in MiXCR, keeping a single row per CDR3 protein. Among about a million distinct CDR3 sequences listed, approximately 31% were seen once. Antigen specificity for these receptors is unknown. The material sequenced was cultured CD8+ T cells from PBMCs, taken from culture after CMV antigen stimulation. The receptor source for this set is a human donor in good health (CMV status not recorded). Some clones in this sample may be carry-over from other donors' samples.

This clonotype was observed a handful of times. The chain has TRBV4-2 and TRBJ2-3, with 7 positions matching TRBD1. CDR1 is LGHNA and CDR2 is YNFKEQ in the germline V gene. J was trimmed by 1 base and V by 0 bases; bases with no gene match: 19. The CDR3 covers 21 residues. The CDR3 nucleotides are TGTGCCAGCAGCCAAGAGCTATACTCCGGGACAGTAGTACCACGCACAGATACGCAGTATTTT. Amino acids: CASSQELYSGTVVPRTDTQYF.

The chain has TRBV12-3 or TRBV12-4 and TRBJ1-1; 7 bases align to TRBD1. V lost 8 bases and J lost 5; bases outside the gene matches: 11. The CDR3 consists of 14 residues. In DNA, the CDR3 is TGTGCCAGCTCCTCACAGGGGTTATTTACTGAAGCTTTCTTT. Translation: CASSSQGLFTEAFF.

On this clonotype itself: A clone one base away is much larger, so this may be a read error. The chain employs TRBV27 and TRBJ2-3; 10 bases match TRBD2. V gave up 6 bases and J gave up 1 base; unmatched junction bases: 4. Germline V gene data show CDR1 as MNHEY and CDR2 as SMNVEV (reference sequence). The CDR3 spans 15 residues. The CDR3 region is CASRSGTSGTDTQYF. CDR3 bases: TGTGCCAGCAGATCCGGGACTAGCGGCACAGATACGCAGTATTTT.

The genes are TRBV19 and TRBJ1-2; TRBD1 might be the D (5 bases). The germline V gene has CDR1 LNHDA and CDR2 SQIVND (reference sequence). Trimming took 3 bases from V and 3 from J, leaving 11 bases between them. This CDR3 contains 14 residues. The CDR3 bases are TGTGCCAGTAGTATTTCGCCGGGGGACTATGGCTACACCTTC. As protein: CASSISPGDYGYTF.

This clonotype came up a few times. This rearrangement joins TRBV2 to TRBJ2-5; D might be TRBD2 (6 bases). The V end was cut by 2 bases, the J end by 2 bases, with 12 bases between. Germline V gives CDR1 SNHLY, CDR2 FYNNEI. The CDR3 runs 15 residues. The CDR3 loop is CASSEWTGGQETQYF. The DNA of the CDR3 is TGTGCCAGCAGTGAATGGACCGGGGGTCAAGAGACCCAGTACTTC.

This chain uses TRBV2 with TRBJ1-5; 7 nucleotides match TRBD1. Germline V gives CDR1 SNHLY, CDR2 FYNNEI. This CDR3 comprises 16 residues. Trimming took 1 base from V and 1 from J; bases not matched to a gene: 4. The CDR3 region has the DNA TGTGCCAGCAGTGAAGTCTCCAGGGGGAGCAATCAGCCCCAGCATTTT. This sequence encodes CASSEVSRGSNQPQHF.

A word on this clonotype: The junction departs from the called germline gene at one end, perhaps through a read error. CDR3 coding DNA: TGTACCAGCAGTTATAACAGGGCTAATCAGCCCCAGCATTTT. It translates to CTSSYNRANQPQHF. V usage is TRBV27 and J usage is TRBJ1-5, with a tentative D call TRBD1 (6 bases). The CDR3 covers 14 residues. Germline V gene data show CDR1 as MNHEY and CDR2 as SMNVEV (reference sequence).

The J gene is TRBJ1-2, the V gene TRBV3-1; possible D gene TRBD1, 6 bases. From germline, CDR1 is LGHDT and CDR2 YNNKEL (reference sequence). Trimming pared 4 bases from V and 5 bases from J, leaving 14 bases between. CDR3 size: 14 residues. CDR3 sequence reads: CASSPRRGAYGYTF. CDR3 in DNA: TGTGCCAGCAGCCCAAGGAGGGGGGCTTATGGCTACACCTTC. The full variable domain, its missing parts supplied by reference TRBV3-1 and TRBJ1-2, is DTAVSQTPKYLVTQMGNDKSIKCEQNLGHDTMYWYKQDSKKFLKIMFSYNNKELIINETVPNRFSPKSPDKAHLNLHINSLELGDSAVYFCASSPRRGAYGYTFGSGTRLTVV.

A few counts support this clonotype. The genes are TRBV7-9 and TRBJ2-7; D could derive from TRBD1 or TRBD2 (5 bases each). Germline lookup yields CDR1 SEHNR and CDR2 FQNEAQ (reference sequence). The CDR3 loop spans 12 amino acids. V dropped 9 bases and J dropped 7 bases, with 16 bases sitting between them. The CDR3 protein is CASSSGPAEQYF. As DNA, the CDR3 is TGTGCCAGTTCGTCGGGGCCCGCGGAGCAGTACTTC.

This clonotype was seen at least ten times. V usage is TRBV12-3 or TRBV12-4 and J usage is TRBJ2-1; 7 bases agree with TRBD2. The CDR3 contains 13 residues. The V segment lost 5 bases and the J segment 10 bases; nucleotides outside the gene matches: 8. The CDR3 DNA reads TGTGCCAGCAGTCCCGGGACTATAGACGAGCAGTTCTTC. It specifies CASSPGTIDEQFF.

This clonotype was counted only a few times. The chain carries TRBV12-3 or TRBV12-4 and TRBJ2-2, with D tentatively TRBD1 or TRBD2 (6 bases each). This CDR3 is 17 amino acids long. Trimming shortened V by 0 bases and J by 3 bases, and 14 bases separated the two germline ends. CDR3 loop: CASSLARRGGDTGELFF. DNA for the CDR3: TGTGCCAGCAGTTTAGCCCGCAGGGGCGGGGACACCGGGGAGCTGTTTTTT.

The chain carries TRBV15 and TRBJ2-7; 7 bases align to TRBD1. Germline-derived CDR1 and CDR2 are LNHNV and YYDKDF (reference sequence). This CDR3 is 16 amino acids long. Trimming cost V 1 base and J 2 bases; bases outside gene matches: 8. CDR3 bases: TGTGCCACCAGCAGAGGTCTCGGGACAGCACCCTACGAGCAGTACTTC. Its translation is CATSRGLGTAPYEQYF. Full variable domain (remainder filled in from reference TRBV15 and TRBJ2-7): DAMVIQNPRYQVTQFGKPVTLSCSQTLNHNVMYWYQQKSSQAPKLLFHYYDKDFNNEADTPDNFQSRRPNTSFCFLDIRSPGLGDTAMYLCATSRGLGTAPYEQYFGPGTRLTVT.

The chain couples TRBV5-8 to TRBJ2-5; 7 bases align to TRBD1. V lost 6 bases, J lost 1 base, and 9 bases stayed unmatched. The V gene's germline CDR1 is SGHTS and CDR2 YDEGEE. The CDR3 is 15 residues long. The CDR3 spells CASTVPWDSQETQYF. The CDR3 nucleotides are TGTGCCAGCACCGTTCCCTGGGACAGCCAAGAGACCCAGTACTTC.

This clonotype was observed a few times. The V and J genes are TRBV7-9 and TRBJ2-7; D may be TRBD1 or TRBD2 (5 bases each). Germline CDR1 is SEHNR and CDR2 is FQNEAQ (reference sequence). Trimming pared 0 bases from V and 5 bases from J, leaving 8 bases between. This CDR3 is 13 amino acids long. For the CDR3, the DNA is TGTGCCAGCAGCTTAGCTGAGGGGCACGAGCAGTACGTC. Amino acid sequence: CASSLAEGHEQYV.

As regards this clonotype: Since a much larger clone is just one base distant, this may be a read error. The chain links TRBV12-3 or TRBV12-4 to TRBJ1-5; D unclear. The CDR3 spans 16 residues. As DNA, the CDR3 is TGTGCCAGCAGTTTAGGAGCGGGTGATAGCAATCAGCCCCAGCGTTTT. It is translated as CASSLGAGDSNQPQRF.

Notes on this clonotype: This may be a read error, as it is one base from a much larger clone. The V call is TRBV7-9, the J call TRBJ1-1, with TRBD1 matching 9 bases. The CDR3 sequence is 15 residues long. CDR1 and CDR2 (germline): SEHNR, FQNEAQ (reference sequence). CDR3 amino acids: CTSSSPHRGHTEAFF. The DNA for the CDR3 is TGTACCAGCAGCTCCCCCCACAGGGGGCATACTGAAGCTTTCTTT.

This clonotype was observed a few times. This chain connects TRBV4-1 to TRBJ1-5, with D possibly matching TRBD1 (5 bases). Germline V CDR1 and CDR2: MGHRA, YSYEKL. With 2 bases removed from V and 6 bases from J, the gap between germline ends came to 11 bases. The CDR3 sequence is 14 residues long. In nucleotides, the CDR3 is TGCGCCAGCAGCCAACGGGGGGGAGGTCAGCCCCAGCATTTT. This sequence encodes CASSQRGGGQPQHF.

The gene calls are TRBV28 and TRBJ2-1; possible D gene TRBD2, 6 bases. The V end was cut by 3 bases, the J end by 1 base, with 13 bases between. CDR1 and CDR2 from the germline V gene are MDHEN and SYDVKM. The CDR3 length is 16 residues. Here the CDR3 reads CASSFLRGGSYNEQFF. In DNA form, the CDR3 reads TGTGCCAGCAGTTTCCTGCGGGGAGGTTCCTACAATGAGCAGTTCTTC.

As concerns this clonotype: A read error may be the cause here, since a much bigger clone is one base away. The CDR3 loop is CASSSDIGSPYNEQFF. In DNA form, the CDR3 reads TGTGCCAGCAGCTCTGACATTGGCAGTCCTTACAATGAGCAGTTCTTC. The rearrangement joins TRBV7-2 to TRBJ2-1; no definite D call. The CDR3 runs to 16 residues. The germline V and J ends were trimmed by 4 bases and 4 bases, with 17 bases remaining between them. Germline V gene data show CDR1 as SGHTA and CDR2 as FQGNSA.

This clonotype was seen repeatedly, ten times or more. This CDR3 reads CASSFLGQEAAGANVLTF. CDR3 bases: TGTGCCAGCAGCTTTCTCGGACAGGAGGCCGCGGGGGCCAACGTCCTGACTTTC. The chain has TRBV7-2 and TRBJ2-6, with TRBD1 identical over 7 bases. V shed 3 bases, J shed 4 bases, and the junction held 12 bases outside the gene matches. Germline CDR1 SGHTA, CDR2 FQGNSA. The CDR3 is 18 residues long. Variable domain in full (rest from reference TRBV7-2 and TRBJ2-6): GAGVSQSPSNKVTEKGKDVELRCDPISGHTALYWYRQSLGQGLEFLIYFQGNSAPDKSGLPSDRFSAERTGGSVSTLTIQRTQQEDSAVYLCASSFLGQEAAGANVLTFGAGSRLTVL.

The chain employs TRBV13 and TRBJ2-7; D may match TRBD1 or TRBD2 (5 bases each). This CDR3 contains 12 residues. Per germline, CDR1 PRHDT and CDR2 FYEKMQ (reference sequence). Trimming took off 3 bases at V and 7 bases at J, with 10 bases between the two ends. Here the CDR3 reads CASSFRDREQYF. The CDR3 DNA reads as TGTGCCAGCAGCTTCCGGGACCGGGAGCAGTACTTC.

This clonotype was observed a few times. The chain employs TRBV4-3 and TRBJ2-1; possibly TRBD2 for D (6 bases). Trimming removed 4 bases at V and 0 bases at J, with 19 bases between. Germline-derived CDR1 and CDR2 are LGHNA and YSLEER. The CDR3 has 18 residues. The CDR3 reads CASSPSLAAGSSYNEQFF. The CDR3 DNA sequence: TGCGCCAGCAGCCCTTCACTCGCGGCGGGGAGCTCCTACAATGAGCAGTTCTTC.

The V call is TRBV6-6, the J call TRBJ2-1, with D uncertain. V was trimmed by 7 bases and J by 0 bases, leaving 13 bases between them. Germline V gene data show CDR1 as MNHNY and CDR2 as SVGAGI (reference sequence). There are 15 residues in the CDR3. The CDR3, as DNA: TGTGCCAGCAACCATAGGGAAAGCTCCTACAATGAGCAGTTCTTC. It specifies CASNHRESSYNEQFF.

With respect to this clonotype: This may come from a read error, since a much larger clone is one base off. The CDR3 region is CVSSLAGGLTGELFF. The CDR3 bases are TGTGTCAGCAGTTTAGCTGGGGGTTTGACCGGGGAGCTGTTTTTT. The chain is built from TRBV28 and TRBJ2-2; D possibly matches TRBD1 or TRBD2 (5 bases each). The CDR3 is 15 amino acids. Germline-derived CDR1 and CDR2 are MDHEN and SYDVKM.

This chain connects TRBV25-1 to TRBJ2-4; tentative D call: TRBD1 (5 bases). The CDR3 sequence is 16 residues long. CDR1 is MGHDK and CDR2 is SYGVNS in the germline V gene. V lost 5 bases to trimming and J lost 3 bases, with 17 bases between them. The CDR3 DNA reads as TGTGCCAGCAGTACAAAAAAGACAGAAATCAAAAACATTCAGTACTTC. Protein sequence: CASSTKKTEIKNIQYF.

This clonotype was seen a few times. This chain joins TRBV7-9 and TRBJ2-3; weak D call: TRBD1 (6 bases). With 5 bases removed from V and 2 bases from J, the gap between germline ends came to 17 bases. The CDR3 length is 16 residues. CDR1 is SEHNR, CDR2 FQNEAQ, per germline (reference sequence). CDR3 protein: CASSVIPGQDTDTQYF. The CDR3 bases are TGTGCCAGCAGCGTCATACCGGGACAAGACACAGATACGCAGTATTTT.

This clonotype has a handful of counts. This rearrangement joins TRBV6-1 to TRBJ2-5; D gene unclear. In germline, CDR1 is MNHNS, CDR2 SASEGT. The CDR3 loop spans 16 amino acids. V shed 0 bases and J shed 5 bases, with 16 bases lying between them. The CDR3 region is CASSEAAAAKEETQYF. The DNA for the CDR3 is TGTGCCAGCAGTGAAGCCGCGGCAGCCAAAGAGGAGACCCAGTACTTC.

The chain has TRBV7-9 and TRBJ1-1, with D unclear. Trimming shortened V by 5 bases and J by 4 bases, and 14 bases separated the two germline ends. The CDR3 is 14 residues long. From germline, CDR1 is SEHNR and CDR2 FQNEAQ (reference sequence). The CDR3 bases are TGTGCCAGCAGCCCAACGGACGGAGGCACTGAAGCTTTCTTT. Its translation is CASSPTDGGTEAFF.

The chain is built from TRBV5-6 and TRBJ2-2; 11 nucleotides agree with TRBD1. Germline-derived CDR1 and CDR2 are SGHDT and YYEEEE. The CDR3 contains 17 residues. J gave up 4 bases and V 7 bases, and 12 bases lay outside the gene matches. The CDR3, as DNA: TGTGCCAGCGACAACTTACCGGGACAGGGGGGCACCGGGGAGCTGTTTTTT. Translated: CASDNLPGQGGTGELFF.